Listed below are T cell receptor beta chains from one sample, sequenced in a study of blood T cell repertoires in COVID-19. TCRdb's table, derived via immunoSEQ multiplex PCR, lists solely in-frame clones and lacks some. The sample comprises 60,000 to 85,000 clones, roughly 80% of which are singletons, and about 18% rests with the top ten. Sequenced sample: peripheral blood. These receptors all stem from a woman between 55 and 75 years old with acute or convalescent COVID-19. The CDR3 runs from the conserved cysteine through the conserved F or W. D genes are given only for firm matches. Size is omitted from some rows. Given values are once, few, many or a class for expanded clones.

cdr3_length: 15
d_call: NA
j_call: TRBJ2-3
v_call: TRBV4-1
clone_size: few
cdr3_aa: CASSDTGVRTDTQYF
cdr3_nt: TGCGCCAGCAGCGACACGGGGGTACGCACAGATACGCAGTATTTT

cdr3_length: 12
d_call: NA
j_call: TRBJ1-2
v_call: TRBV6-2/TRBV6-3
clone_size: once
cdr3_aa: CASSYSAPGYTF
cdr3_nt: TGTGCCAGCAGTTACTCGGCCCCCGGCTACACCTTC

cdr3_length: 12
d_call: NA
j_call: TRBJ1-3
v_call: TRBV30
clone_size: NA
cdr3_aa: CAWSPGVGTIYF
cdr3_nt: TGTGCCTGGAGTCCAGGGGTAGGGACCATATATTTT

cdr3_length: 14
d_call: NA
j_call: TRBJ2-1
v_call: TRBV2
clone_size: NA
cdr3_aa: CASSTEYLGNEQFF
cdr3_nt: TGTGCCAGCAGCACCGAGTACCTAGGCAATGAGCAGTTCTTC

cdr3_length: 13
d_call: NA
j_call: TRBJ1-1
v_call: TRBV6-5
clone_size: NA
cdr3_aa: CASTITVGTEAFF
cdr3_nt: TGTGCCAGCACTATAACAGTTGGCACTGAAGCTTTCTTT

cdr3_length: 16
d_call: TRBD2
j_call: TRBJ2-5
v_call: TRBV5-1
clone_size: NA
cdr3_aa: CASSLGDGTSGETQYF
cdr3_nt: TGCGCCAGCAGCTTGGGTGATGGGACTAGCGGAGAGACCCAGTACTTC

cdr3_length: 14
d_call: TRBD1
j_call: TRBJ1-1
v_call: TRBV7-3
clone_size: NA
cdr3_aa: CASSLTTGVTEAFF
cdr3_nt: TGTGCCAGCAGCTTAACCACAGGGGTCACTGAAGCTTTCTTT

cdr3_length: 12
d_call: NA
j_call: TRBJ1-2
v_call: TRBV7-2
clone_size: NA
cdr3_aa: CASSSNRAGYTF
cdr3_nt: TGTGCCAGCAGCTCAAACAGGGCTGGCTACACCTTC

cdr3_length: 16
d_call: TRBD2
j_call: TRBJ2-1
v_call: TRBV5-6
clone_size: NA
cdr3_aa: CASSLTRLAGGLEQFF
cdr3_nt: TGTGCCAGCAGCTTGACACGACTAGCGGGGGGTCTTGAGCAGTTCTTC

cdr3_length: 13
d_call: TRBD1
j_call: TRBJ1-1
v_call: TRBV12-3/TRBV12-4
clone_size: NA
cdr3_aa: CASSWDRNTEAFF
cdr3_nt: TGTGCCAGCAGTTGGGACAGGAACACTGAAGCTTTCTTT

cdr3_length: 19
d_call: NA
j_call: TRBJ2-3
v_call: TRBV4-2
clone_size: NA
cdr3_aa: CASSQDRELARFSTDTQYF
cdr3_nt: TGTGCCAGCAGCCAAGATCGGGAGCTAGCGAGATTTAGCACAGATACGCAGTATTTT

cdr3_length: 16
d_call: NA
j_call: TRBJ1-3
v_call: TRBV18
clone_size: many
cdr3_aa: CASSQPGTSSGNTIYF
cdr3_nt: TGTGCCAGCTCACAACCCGGGACTTCCTCTGGAAACACCATATATTTT

cdr3_length: 15
d_call: NA
j_call: TRBJ2-7
v_call: TRBV10-2
clone_size: NA
cdr3_aa: CASSPALSQTGEQYF
cdr3_nt: TGCGCCAGCAGTCCCGCTCTTTCCCAAACGGGGGAGCAGTACTTC

cdr3_length: 15
d_call: TRBD2
j_call: TRBJ2-7
v_call: TRBV5-1
clone_size: medium-sized
cdr3_aa: CASSLEAGGSYEQYF
cdr3_nt: TGCGCCAGCAGCTTGGAGGCGGGGGGCTCCTACGAGCAGTACTTC

cdr3_length: 14
d_call: NA
j_call: TRBJ2-3
v_call: TRBV5-5
clone_size: NA
cdr3_aa: CASSPRQSTDTQYF
cdr3_nt: TGTGCCAGCAGCCCCCGACAGAGCACAGATACGCAGTATTTT

cdr3_length: 18
d_call: TRBD1
j_call: TRBJ1-1
v_call: TRBV30
clone_size: few
cdr3_aa: CAWRNWDRAYRGSTEAFF
cdr3_nt: TGTGCCTGGAGAAATTGGGACAGAGCCTACCGAGGTAGCACTGAAGCTTTCTTT

cdr3_length: 15
d_call: NA
j_call: TRBJ1-1
v_call: TRBV19
clone_size: NA
cdr3_aa: CASVEDPRVWAEAFF
cdr3_nt: TGTGCCAGCGTAGAGGACCCGCGGGTTTGGGCTGAAGCTTTCTTT

cdr3_length: 15
d_call: NA
j_call: TRBJ2-5
v_call: TRBV10-1
clone_size: NA
cdr3_aa: CASSERPGQRETQYF
cdr3_nt: TGCGCCAGCAGCGAGAGACCGGGACAACGGGAGACCCAGTACTTC

cdr3_length: 18
d_call: TRBD2
j_call: TRBJ2-3
v_call: TRBV6-1
clone_size: NA
cdr3_aa: CASSEMRTSGGLADTQYF
cdr3_nt: TGTGCCAGCAGTGAAATGCGGACTAGCGGGGGACTTGCAGATACGCAGTATTTT

cdr3_length: 18
d_call: NA
j_call: TRBJ1-3
v_call: TRBV3-1/TRBV3-2
clone_size: NA
cdr3_aa: CASSQAIWTLLSGNTIYF
cdr3_nt: TGTGCCAGCAGCCAAGCGATATGGACACTTCTCTCTGGAAACACCATATATTTT

cdr3_length: 13
d_call: NA
j_call: TRBJ2-3
v_call: TRBV6-5
clone_size: once
cdr3_aa: CASSYSILDTQYF
cdr3_nt: TGTGCCAGCAGTTACTCGATACTAGATACGCAGTATTTT

cdr3_length: 14
d_call: TRBD2
j_call: TRBJ2-3
v_call: TRBV5-1
clone_size: once
cdr3_aa: CASSLMRGTDTQYF
cdr3_nt: TGCGCCAGCAGCTTGATGCGGGGGACAGATACGCAGTATTTT

cdr3_length: 16
d_call: TRBD1
j_call: TRBJ1-6
v_call: TRBV7-9
clone_size: NA
cdr3_aa: CASSSRPGQLNSPLHF
cdr3_nt: TGTGCCAGCAGCTCCAGGCCGGGACAGTTGAATTCACCCCTCCACTTT

cdr3_length: 15
d_call: NA
j_call: TRBJ1-4
v_call: TRBV6-5
clone_size: NA
cdr3_aa: CASKDRQATNEKLFF
cdr3_nt: TGTGCCAGCAAGGATCGACAGGCAACTAATGAAAAACTGTTTTTT

cdr3_length: 17
d_call: TRBD2
j_call: TRBJ2-5
v_call: TRBV18
clone_size: NA
cdr3_aa: CASSGTPSGGGDETQYF
cdr3_nt: TGTGCCAGCTCTGGGACACCAAGCGGCGGGGGGGACGAGACCCAGTACTTC

cdr3_length: 15
d_call: TRBD1
j_call: TRBJ1-4
v_call: TRBV3-1/TRBV3-2
clone_size: NA
cdr3_aa: CASSQRQGRNEKLFF
cdr3_nt: TGTGCCAGCAGCCAGCGACAGGGGCGGAATGAAAAACTGTTTTTT

cdr3_length: 14
d_call: NA
j_call: TRBJ1-6
v_call: TRBV7-2
clone_size: few
cdr3_aa: CASSLVSLNSPLHF
cdr3_nt: TGTGCCAGCAGCTTAGTTTCTTTAAATTCACCCCTCCACTTT

cdr3_length: 17
d_call: NA
j_call: TRBJ1-6
v_call: TRBV7-8
clone_size: NA
cdr3_aa: CASSLGTLSGVNSPLHF
cdr3_nt: TGTGCCAGCAGCTTAGGGACTTTATCAGGGGTGAATTCACCCCTCCACTTT

cdr3_length: 14
d_call: NA
j_call: TRBJ1-4
v_call: TRBV10-1
clone_size: NA
cdr3_aa: CASSVGGVDEKLFF
cdr3_nt: TGCGCCAGCAGTGTCGGGGGGGTCGATGAAAAACTGTTTTTT

cdr3_length: 13
d_call: NA
j_call: TRBJ2-5
v_call: TRBV21-1
clone_size: NA
cdr3_aa: CASSRDYQETQYF
cdr3_nt: TGTGCCAGCAGTAGGGACTACCAAGAGACCCAGTACTTC

cdr3_length: 15
d_call: NA
j_call: TRBJ2-1
v_call: TRBV6-4
clone_size: NA
cdr3_aa: CASSATTLPNNEQFF
cdr3_nt: TGTGCCAGCAGTGCGACTACCTTGCCAAACAATGAGCAGTTCTTC

cdr3_length: 12
d_call: NA
j_call: TRBJ1-1
v_call: TRBV30
clone_size: few
cdr3_aa: CASHRDPTEAFF
cdr3_nt: TGTGCCTCACACAGGGACCCCACTGAAGCTTTCTTT

cdr3_length: 13
d_call: TRBD1
j_call: TRBJ1-2
v_call: TRBV2
clone_size: once
cdr3_aa: CASTGQGAGGYTF
cdr3_nt: TGTGCCAGCACCGGACAGGGGGCGGGCGGCTACACCTTC